These 15 T cell receptor beta chains were all obtained from the same sample, sequenced in a study of T cells in Graves' hyperthyroidism and ophthalmopathy. Amplified TCR beta CDR3 regions came from RNA transcripts. First-round RT-PCR of the TCR CDR3 relied on the HTBI primer set. TCRdb re-called the multiplex PCR reads through MiXCR, storing one row per CDR3 protein. The repertoire consists of about 510,000 distinct CDR3 sequences, with 35% to 50% occurring once and the leading ten covering 35% to 50%. Input material: peripheral blood or thyroid tissue (not recorded which). These receptors all come from an adult woman with Graves' disease, either hyperthyroidism or ophthalmopathy (not recorded which).

The chain employs TRBV2 and TRBJ1-1, with D tentatively TRBD1 (5 bases). In germline, CDR1 is SNHLY, CDR2 FYNNEI. Trimming shortened V by 6 bases and J by 4 bases, and 12 bases separated the two germline ends. This CDR3 comprises 13 residues. CDR3 protein: CASRPRGPTEAFF. The CDR3 DNA reads as TGTGCCAGCAGGCCTCGGGGCCCCACTGAAGCTTTCTTT.

V gene TRBV5-4 combines with J gene TRBJ2-1, with 10 bases aligning to TRBD2. Germline lookup yields CDR1 SGHNT and CDR2 YYREEE (reference sequence). Losses at the gene ends were 2 bases for V and 9 bases for J; bases not matched to a gene: 8. This CDR3 has 15 residues. The DNA for the CDR3 is TGTGCCAGCAGCTTTGCTAGCGGGAGCGGCGGTGAGCAGTTCTTC. It encodes CASSFASGSGGEQFF.

CDR3 amino acids: CATMGGPNTGELFF. Written as DNA, the CDR3 is TGTGCCACTATGGGGGGACCTAACACCGGGGAGCTGTTTTTT. The chain combines TRBV10-3 with TRBJ2-2; D perhaps matches TRBD2 (6 bases). The CDR3 is 14 amino acids. Trimming cost V 10 bases and J 2 bases, with 14 bases left between them. CDR1 and CDR2 (germline): ENHRY, SYGVKD.

This rearrangement joins TRBV9 to TRBJ1-1, with D hard to call. The V end lost 4 bases, the J end lost 5 bases, and 12 bases lay between the germline ends. The CDR3 runs 13 residues. The germline gives CDR1 SGDLS, CDR2 YYNGEE. CDR3: CASSLNRETEAFF. The CDR3 DNA reads TGTGCCAGCAGCTTAAATCGAGAGACTGAAGCTTTCTTT.

This clonotype was detected only a few times. The chain joins TRBV19 to TRBJ1-2; 7 bases line up with TRBD1. The J segment lost 7 bases and the V segment lost 6 bases, leaving 23 bases of the junction unmatched. The CDR3 covers 18 residues. Germline lookup yields CDR1 LNHDA and CDR2 SQIVND (reference sequence). The CDR3 DNA sequence: TGTGCCAGTAGCCGAATAGACAGGGTCGCGGGCTGGGGCATTGGCTACACCTTC. Protein sequence: CASSRIDRVAGWGIGYTF.

With regard to this clonotype: One end of the junction is discordant with germline, which a read error may explain. The CDR3 reads CASSRTADYGYTF. CDR3 bases: TGTGCCAGCAGTCGGACAGCCGACTATGGCTACACCTTC. The chain carries TRBV10-3 and TRBJ1-2; weak D call: TRBD1 (6 bases). Germline V gene data show CDR1 as ENHRY and CDR2 as SYGVKD. There are 13 residues in the CDR3.

This clonotype was observed at least ten times. The chain couples TRBV6-6 to TRBJ1-5; D gene ambiguous. Germline V CDR1 and CDR2: MNHNY, SVGAGI (reference sequence). CDR3 size: 13 residues. V was shortened by 2 bases and J by 5 bases, with 7 bases between the two germline ends. The DNA of the CDR3 is TGTGCCAGCAGTTACGAACATTATCAGCCCCAGCATTTT. Amino acid sequence: CASSYEHYQPQHF.

This clonotype has a count of ten or more. The chain combines TRBV3-1 with TRBJ1-1; 10 bases fit TRBD1. Germline V CDR1 and CDR2: LGHDT, YNNKEL (reference sequence). Germline trimming cut 0 bases from V and 8 bases from J; bases unmatched to any gene: 6. The CDR3 has 15 residues. The CDR3 here is CASSQEGTGESEAFF. CDR3 sequence (DNA): TGTGCCAGCAGCCAAGAAGGGACAGGGGAGTCAGAAGCTTTCTTT. The full variable domain, with the rest looked up from reference TRBV3-1 and TRBJ1-1, is DTAVSQTPKYLVTQMGNDKSIKCEQNLGHDTMYWYKQDSKKFLKIMFSYNNKELIINETVPNRFSPKSPDKAHLNLHINSLELGDSAVYFCASSQEGTGESEAFFGQGTRLTVV.

The chain carries TRBV2 and TRBJ1-2; D gene uncertain. Between the trimmed V and J ends, which lost 3 bases and 8 bases, there was a span of 7 bases. This CDR3 is 11 amino acids long. CDR1 is SNHLY, CDR2 FYNNEI, per germline. This chain's CDR3 is CASSDKRGYTF. CDR3 sequence (DNA): TGTGCCAGCAGTGATAAGAGGGGCTACACCTTC.

CDR3 amino acids: CASSPVGLDYGYTF. The DNA for the CDR3 is TGTGCCAGCTCCCCTGTGGGGCTCGACTATGGCTACACCTTC. V gene TRBV18 combines with J gene TRBJ1-2, with D possibly matching TRBD1 (5 bases). This CDR3 spans 14 amino acids. The germline V and J ends were trimmed by 6 bases and 3 bases, with 14 bases remaining between them. Germline-derived CDR1 and CDR2 are KGHSH and LQKENI.

The chain is built from TRBV20-1 and TRBJ2-6; D possibly corresponds to TRBD1 (6 bases). This CDR3 contains 17 residues. Germline CDR1 reads DFQATT; CDR2 reads SNEGSKA (reference sequence). V lost 3 bases and J lost 0, with 15 bases in between. The CDR3 DNA follows: TGCAGTGCTAGCGTCAGGGGTCAGTCCTCTGGGGCCAACGTCCTGACTTTC. It encodes CSASVRGQSSGANVLTF.

This clonotype was picked up one time. Relative to the germline gene, one junction end is altered; a read error may explain this. This sequence joins TRBV7-2 and TRBJ1-1; no firm D call. The CDR3 contains 14 residues. Germline V gene lookup returns CDR1 SGHTA and CDR2 FQGNSA. The CDR3 DNA follows: TGCGCCAGCAGCCAAGATACGACCAACACTGAAGCTTTCTTT. Its translation is CASSQDTTNTEAFF.

A few counts support this clonotype. The chain joins TRBV2 to TRBJ1-5; TRBD1 aligns across 8 bases. The trim removed 10 bases at V and 5 bases at J, leaving 10 bases unmatched. Per the germline V gene, CDR1 is SNHLY and CDR2 is FYNNEI. This CDR3 is built from 14 residues. CDR3 nucleotide sequence: TGTGCCACCGCAACAGGGGGGAAGGATCAGCCCCAGCATTTT. Its translation: CATATGGKDQPQHF.

This clonotype was recorded many times. The genes are TRBV19 and TRBJ1-2; D might be TRBD1 (5 bases). The ends were cut back, 3 bases at V and 8 bases at J, with 10 bases in the middle. Per germline, CDR1 LNHDA and CDR2 SQIVND (reference sequence). This CDR3 comprises 12 residues. CDR3 DNA: TGTGCCAGTAGTATTATAACAGGAGGCTACACCTTC. Translated: CASSIITGGYTF.

V usage is TRBV29-1 and J usage is TRBJ2-7, with a possible D match to TRBD1 (5 bases). Germline-derived CDR1 and CDR2 are SQVTM and ANQGSEA. The V end lost 4 bases, the J end lost 3 bases, and 16 bases lay between the germline ends. The CDR3 consists of 14 residues. This CDR3 reads CSVVGLGEFYEQYF. DNA for the CDR3: TGCAGCGTTGTGGGGCTGGGTGAGTTCTACGAGCAGTACTTC.